This T cell receptor (beta chain) was profiled in a study of blood T cell repertoires in COVID-19. About the research overall: Spain, Italy and the United States supplied samples that represented acute and convalescent COVID-19. The cDNA or gDNA used as material had been derived from T cells, B-cell-depleted T cells, or PBMCs.

Assay used: immunoSEQ multiplex PCR; TCRdb lists only in-frame clones, some missing. The top ten hold around 4.4% of the sample, which has roughly 200,000 clones, approximately 84% seen once. This CDR3 has 16 residues. Germline values: CDR1 MNHEY, CDR2 SMNVEV (reference sequence). Trimming removed 6 bases at V and 4 bases at J, with 19 bases between. The clonotype comes from a man aged 45-60 years with active or convalescent COVID-19. The rearrangement joins TRBV27 to TRBJ1-3; D perhaps matches TRBD1 (5 bases). Source material: peripheral blood. The CDR3 sequence is CASSPLSRAQGNTIYF. The CDR3, as DNA: TGTGCCAGCAGCCCCTTGAGCAGGGCACAAGGAAACACCATATATTTT.